The next 17 T cell receptor beta chains were all read from a single sample in a study of Graves' ophthalmopathy and Graves' hyperthyroidism. RNA transcripts yielded amplified TCR beta CDR3 regions. HTBI primers were employed in first-round RT-PCR, then a second-round multiplex PCR followed. Each CDR3 protein is one row after TCRdb ran MiXCR on the multiplex PCR reads. The sample has some 400,000 distinct CDR3 sequences, around 19% seen once. Sequencing was carried out using peripheral blood. The source of these receptors is a woman under 30 with Graves' ophthalmopathy.

Many counts were recorded for this clonotype. This chain uses TRBV28 with TRBJ1-1; a possible D gene is TRBD1 (6 bases). Germline assignment: CDR1 MDHEN and CDR2 SYDVKM. V was cut by 5 bases and J by 1 base, with 17 bases left in between. The CDR3 contains 16 residues. The CDR3 region has the DNA TGTGCCAGCAGTCCTTTGGGGGGCGGTGAGAACACTGAAGCTTTCTTT. Its translation: CASSPLGGGENTEAFF.

This clonotype was observed many times. The chain has TRBV28 and TRBJ2-5, with TRBD2 as a possible D gene (5 bases). Trimming removed 6 bases at V and 5 bases at J, with 16 bases between. This CDR3 comprises 14 residues. Germline loops: CDR1 MDHEN, CDR2 SYDVKM. The CDR3 loop reads CASSRLSGQETQYF. CDR3 DNA: TGTGCCAGCAGCCGCCTGAGCGGCCAGGAGACCCAGTACTTC.

This clonotype was seen only once. The rearrangement joins TRBV6-2 or TRBV6-3 to TRBJ2-2, with a possible D match to TRBD2 (6 bases). Germline values: CDR1 MNHEY, CDR2 SVGEGT. V was clipped by 7 bases and J by 4 bases, with 19 bases between them. The CDR3 is made up of 16 amino acids. The CDR3 coding sequence is TGTGCCAGCACCACGCTTGGAGGGGTTGGCACCGGGGAGCTGTTTTTT. It translates to CASTTLGGVGTGELFF.

This clonotype has a count of ten or more. The chain uses TRBV30 and TRBJ1-5; TRBD1 matches 7 bases. The CDR3 sequence is 15 residues long. The J segment lost 2 bases and the V segment lost 6 bases, leaving 10 bases of the junction unmatched. CDR1 and CDR2 (germline): GTSNPN, SVGIG (reference sequence). The CDR3 here is CACRTGGVGNQPQHF. The CDR3, as DNA: TGTGCCTGCCGGACAGGAGGGGTGGGCAATCAGCCCCAGCATTTT.

This clonotype was observed at least ten times. The gene calls are TRBV15 and TRBJ2-5; 9 bases fit TRBD1. The CDR3 totals 17 residues. The germline gives CDR1 LNHNV, CDR2 YYDKDF (reference sequence). Trimming removed 2 bases from V and 4 bases from J; junction bases left unmatched: 11. In nucleotides, the CDR3 is TGTGCCACCAGCAGACATAGGGATCGACAGGGGGGAGAGACCCAGTACTTC. Protein: CATSRHRDRQGGETQYF.

This clonotype was found many times. The chain employs TRBV12-3 or TRBV12-4 and TRBJ1-5; D remains ambiguous. The length of the CDR3 is 14 residues. The V gene lost 10 bases and the J gene lost 1 base, with 14 bases spanning the gap. CDR3 residues: CATSVAASNQPQHF. The CDR3 nucleotides are TGTGCCACCTCAGTGGCAGCAAGCAATCAGCCCCAGCATTTT.

This clonotype was counted ten times or more. This chain links TRBV28 with TRBJ1-1; D remains unclear. Germline CDR1 and CDR2: MDHEN and SYDVKM. The ends were cut back, 4 bases at V and 0 bases at J, with 15 bases in the middle. The CDR3 loop spans 16 amino acids. As DNA, the CDR3 is TGTGCCAGCAGTTCCCCGCGCGGCAGTATGAACACTGAAGCTTTCTTT. It translates to CASSSPRGSMNTEAFF.

In its sample, this clonotype was seen many times. The V gene is TRBV6-1, the J gene TRBJ1-2; 8 nucleotides agree with TRBD1. Germline V gene lookup returns CDR1 MNHNS and CDR2 SASEGT. The J segment lost 8 bases and the V segment lost 7 bases, leaving 18 bases of the junction unmatched. The CDR3 is 16 amino acids. CDR3 residues: CASTTHGTGGVYGYTF. CDR3 DNA: TGTGCCAGCACCACCCACGGGACAGGTGGAGTTTACGGCTACACCTTC.

This clonotype was detected many times. This rearrangement joins TRBV20-1 to TRBJ1-1; D is ambiguous. V shed 5 bases and J shed 1 base, with 14 bases lying between them. Germline V CDR1 and CDR2: DFQATT, SNEGSKA (reference sequence). This CDR3 comprises 14 residues. CDR3 bases: TGCAGTGCTGGCATTCCAAAGGGGAACACTGAAGCTTTCTTT. Encoded protein: CSAGIPKGNTEAFF.

This rearrangement joins TRBV28 to TRBJ1-3; D unresolved. Germline CDR1 is MDHEN and CDR2 is SYDVKM. The CDR3 contains 15 residues. The germline V and J ends were trimmed by 7 bases and 0 bases, with 13 bases remaining between them. The CDR3 sequence: CASTWETSSGNTIYF. CDR3 coding DNA: TGTGCCAGCACCTGGGAGACGTCCTCTGGAAACACCATATATTTT.

This clonotype was recorded at least ten times. The chain couples TRBV18 to TRBJ2-7; D is undetermined. This CDR3 is 12 amino acids long. The V end was cut by 2 bases, the J end by 3 bases, with 5 bases between. Germline CDR1 is KGHSH and CDR2 is LQKENI. DNA of the CDR3: TGTGCCAGCTCACCAGGTATCTACGAGCAGTACTTC. As protein: CASSPGIYEQYF.

The chain employs TRBV5-6 and TRBJ2-2; 8 bases are shared with TRBD1. CDR3 length: 15 amino acids. The germline V gene encodes CDR1 SGHDT and CDR2 YYEEEE. Trimming at V came to 4 bases and at J to 1 base, leaving 3 bases not matched to a gene. CDR3 DNA sequence: TGTGCCAGCAGCGCCGGGACAGGGAACACCGGGGAGCTGTTTTTT. Its protein product is CASSAGTGNTGELFF.

In its sample, this clonotype was seen many times. J is TRBJ1-2 and V is TRBV27, with D possibly matching TRBD1 (6 bases). Germline V gene data show CDR1 as MNHEY and CDR2 as SMNVEV (reference sequence). The length of the CDR3 is 13 residues. V gave up 7 bases and J gave up 4 bases, with 13 bases separating them. The CDR3 here is CASTPGVVYGYTF. CDR3 sequence (DNA): TGTGCCAGCACCCCAGGGGTCGTCTATGGCTACACCTTC.

This clonotype was counted many times. The chain combines TRBV11-3 with TRBJ2-5; 8 bases are shared with TRBD2. Germline trimming cut 1 base from V and 1 base from J; bases unmatched to any gene: 14. The CDR3 loop spans 19 amino acids. Germline values: CDR1 SGHNT, CDR2 YENEEA. The CDR3 region has the DNA TGTGCCAGCAGCTTAGTAATGGGACTCGGTGCGGGGGGCCAAGAGACCCAGTACTTC. Amino acid sequence: CASSLVMGLGAGGQETQYF.

This clonotype was observed at least ten times. The chain has TRBV28 and TRBJ2-5; 8 nucleotides match TRBD1. The CDR3 length is 15 residues. Germline V gene data show CDR1 as MDHEN and CDR2 as SYDVKM. V shed 3 bases, J shed 3 bases, and the junction held 6 bases outside the gene matches. In DNA form, the CDR3 reads TGTGCCAGCAGTTTCACAGGGGGTCAGGAAGAGACCCAGTACTTC. As protein: CASSFTGGQEETQYF. The variable domain in full, with the rest retrieved from reference TRBV28 and TRBJ2-5, is DVKVTQSSRYLVKRTGEKVFLECVQDMDHENMFWYRQDPGLGLRLIYFSYDVKMKEKGDIPEGYSVSREKKERFSLILESASTNQTSMYLCASSFTGGQEETQYFGPGTRLLVL.

There are many counts of this clonotype. V is TRBV12-5 and J is TRBJ1-1, with D unresolved. Trimming stripped 2 bases from V and 1 base from J, with 5 bases between. This CDR3 comprises 13 residues. Germline V lookup: CDR1 LGHNT, CDR2 FRNRAP. The CDR3 DNA is TGTGCTAGTGGTTTGAGAGAGAACACTGAAGCTTTCTTT. As protein: CASGLRENTEAFF.

The V gene is TRBV19, the J gene TRBJ1-5, with D possibly being TRBD1 (5 bases). There are 13 residues in the CDR3. In germline, CDR1 is LNHDA, CDR2 SQIVND (reference sequence). The ends were cut back, 6 bases at V and 9 bases at J, with 15 bases in the middle. CDR3 nucleotides: TGTGCCAGTAGGGAACAGGACTTAGGGCCCCAGCATTTT. It specifies CASREQDLGPQHF. The full variable domain, rest sourced from reference TRBV19 and TRBJ1-5, is DGGITQSPKYLFRKEGQNVTLSCEQNLNHDAMYWYRQDPGQGLRLIYYSQIVNDFQKGDIAEGYSVSREKKESFPLTVTSAQKNPTAFYLCASREQDLGPQHFGDGTRLSIL.